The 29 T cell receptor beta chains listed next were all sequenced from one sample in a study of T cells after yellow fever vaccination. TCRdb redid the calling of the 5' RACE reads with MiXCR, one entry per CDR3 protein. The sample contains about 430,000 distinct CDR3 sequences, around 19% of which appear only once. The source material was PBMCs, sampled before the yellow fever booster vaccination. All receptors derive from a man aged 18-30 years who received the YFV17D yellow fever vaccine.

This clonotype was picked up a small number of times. DNA of the CDR3: TGTGCCAGCAGTCCACGTGCAGGGGTCCAAGAGACCCAGTACTTC. It translates to CASSPRAGVQETQYF. The chain links TRBV12-3 or TRBV12-4 to TRBJ2-5, with a possible D match to TRBD1 (6 bases). CDR3 length equals 15 residues. Between the trimmed V and J ends, which lost 5 bases and 1 base, there was a span of 14 bases.

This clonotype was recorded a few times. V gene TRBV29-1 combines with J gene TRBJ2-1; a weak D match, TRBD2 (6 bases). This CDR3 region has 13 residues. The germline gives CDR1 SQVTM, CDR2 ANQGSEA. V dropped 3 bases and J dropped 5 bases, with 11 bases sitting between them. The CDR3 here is CSVETGENNEQFF. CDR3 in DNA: TGCAGCGTTGAGACGGGGGAGAACAATGAGCAGTTCTTC.

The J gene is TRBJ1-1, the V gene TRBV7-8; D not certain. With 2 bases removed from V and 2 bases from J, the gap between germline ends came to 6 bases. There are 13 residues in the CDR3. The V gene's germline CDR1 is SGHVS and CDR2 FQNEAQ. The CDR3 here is CASSLRINTEAFF. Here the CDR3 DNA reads TGTGCCAGCAGCTTAAGGATAAACACTGAAGCTTTCTTT.

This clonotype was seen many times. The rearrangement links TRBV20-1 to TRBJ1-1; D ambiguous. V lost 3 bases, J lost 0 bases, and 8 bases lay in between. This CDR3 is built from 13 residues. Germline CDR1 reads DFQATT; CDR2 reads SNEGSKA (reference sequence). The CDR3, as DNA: TGCAGTGCTAGCGAACAGCTGAACACTGAAGCTTTCTTT. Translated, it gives CSASEQLNTEAFF.

The chain's CDR3 is CASSGQGLTTEAFF. For the CDR3, the DNA is TGTGCCAGCAGTGGACAGGGACTTACCACTGAAGCTTTCTTT. The V call is TRBV12-3 or TRBV12-4, the J call TRBJ1-1, with 8 bases aligning to TRBD1. CDR3 length: 14 residues. V was pared by 5 bases and J by 4 bases, with 6 bases of the junction left unmatched.

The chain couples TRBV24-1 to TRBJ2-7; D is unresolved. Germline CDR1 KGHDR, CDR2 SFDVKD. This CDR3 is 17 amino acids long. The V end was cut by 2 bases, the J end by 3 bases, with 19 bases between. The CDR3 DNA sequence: TGTGCCACCAGTGATTCAAGTTCATCCAAAAGAAGCTACGAGCAGTACGTC. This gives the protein CATSDSSSSKRSYEQYV.

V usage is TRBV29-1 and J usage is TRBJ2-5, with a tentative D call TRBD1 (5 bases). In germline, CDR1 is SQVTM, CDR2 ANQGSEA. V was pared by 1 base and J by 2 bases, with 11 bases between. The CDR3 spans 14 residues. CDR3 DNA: TGCAGCGTTGAAGGTTTGGCAGGGCAAGAGACCCAGTACTTC. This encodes CSVEGLAGQETQYF.

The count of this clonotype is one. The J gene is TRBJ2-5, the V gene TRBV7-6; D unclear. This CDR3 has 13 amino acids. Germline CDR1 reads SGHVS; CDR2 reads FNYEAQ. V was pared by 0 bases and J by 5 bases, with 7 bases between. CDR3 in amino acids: CASSLAVAETQYF. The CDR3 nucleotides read TGTGCCAGCAGCTTAGCGGTGGCCGAGACCCAGTACTTC.

The CDR3: CASSEGHHHSPLHF. CDR3 coding DNA: TGTGCCAGCAGTGAAGGACACCACCATTCACCCCTCCACTTT. The chain is built from TRBV2 and TRBJ1-6; D remains unclear. Trimming shortened V by 1 base and J by 8 bases, and 9 bases separated the two germline ends. This CDR3 contains 14 residues. Per germline, CDR1 SNHLY and CDR2 FYNNEI.

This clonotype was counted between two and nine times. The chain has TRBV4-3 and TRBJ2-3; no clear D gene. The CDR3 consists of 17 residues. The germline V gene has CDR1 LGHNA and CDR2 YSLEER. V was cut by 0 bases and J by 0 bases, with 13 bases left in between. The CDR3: CASSQDYNSYSTDTQYF. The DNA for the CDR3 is TGCGCCAGCAGCCAAGATTACAATTCCTATAGCACAGATACGCAGTATTTT.

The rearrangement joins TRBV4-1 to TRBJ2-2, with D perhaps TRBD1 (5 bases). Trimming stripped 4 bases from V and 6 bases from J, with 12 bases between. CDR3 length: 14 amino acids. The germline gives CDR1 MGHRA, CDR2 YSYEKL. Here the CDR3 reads CASSRERGAGELFF. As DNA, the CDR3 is TGCGCCAGCAGCCGGGAAAGGGGCGCCGGGGAGCTGTTTTTT.

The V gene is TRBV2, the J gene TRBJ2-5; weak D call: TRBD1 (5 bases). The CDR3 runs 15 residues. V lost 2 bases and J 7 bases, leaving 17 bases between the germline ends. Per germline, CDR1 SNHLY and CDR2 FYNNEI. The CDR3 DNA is TGTGCCAGCAGTGAAAGGGGCTTTCTGATGGGGACCCAGTACTTC. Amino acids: CASSERGFLMGTQYF. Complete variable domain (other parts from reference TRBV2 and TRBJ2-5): EPEVTQTPSHQVTQMGQEVILRCVPISNHLYFYWYRQILGQKVEFLVSFYNNEISEKSEIFDDQFSVERPDGSNFTLKIRSTKLEDSAMYFCASSERGFLMGTQYFGPGTRLLVL.

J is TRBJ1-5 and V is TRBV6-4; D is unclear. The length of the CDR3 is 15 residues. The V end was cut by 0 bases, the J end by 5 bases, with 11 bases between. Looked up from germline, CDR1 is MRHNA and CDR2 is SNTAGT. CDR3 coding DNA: TGTGCCAGCAGTGACTCCGGTGAATATGATCAGCCCCAGCATTTT. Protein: CASSDSGEYDQPQHF.

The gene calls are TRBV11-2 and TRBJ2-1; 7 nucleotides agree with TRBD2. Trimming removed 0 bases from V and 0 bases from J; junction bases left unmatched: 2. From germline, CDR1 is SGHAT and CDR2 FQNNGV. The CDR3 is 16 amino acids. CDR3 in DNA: TGTGCCAGCAGCTTAGAGGGCGGGGGCTCCTACAATGAGCAGTTCTTC. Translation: CASSLEGGGSYNEQFF.

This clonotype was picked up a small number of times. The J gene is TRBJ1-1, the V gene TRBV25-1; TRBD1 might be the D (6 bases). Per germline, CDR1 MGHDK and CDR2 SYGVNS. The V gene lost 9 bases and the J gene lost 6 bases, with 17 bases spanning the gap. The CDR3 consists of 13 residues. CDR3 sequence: CASWGQGGPEAFF. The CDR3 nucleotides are TGTGCCAGTTGGGGGCAGGGCGGACCTGAAGCTTTCTTT.

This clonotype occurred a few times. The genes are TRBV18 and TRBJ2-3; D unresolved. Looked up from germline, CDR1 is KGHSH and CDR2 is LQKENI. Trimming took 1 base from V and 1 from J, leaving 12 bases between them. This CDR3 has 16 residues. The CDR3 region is CASSPRPETGTDTQYF. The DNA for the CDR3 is TGTGCCAGCTCACCACGTCCAGAGACCGGCACAGATACGCAGTATTTT.

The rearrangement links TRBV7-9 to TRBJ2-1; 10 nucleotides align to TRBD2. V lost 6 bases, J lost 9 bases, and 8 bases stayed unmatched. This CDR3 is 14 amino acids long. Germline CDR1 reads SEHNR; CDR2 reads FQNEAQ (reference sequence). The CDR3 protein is CASSPSGGRGEQFF. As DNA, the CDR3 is TGTGCCAGCAGTCCTAGCGGGGGAAGGGGTGAGCAGTTCTTC.

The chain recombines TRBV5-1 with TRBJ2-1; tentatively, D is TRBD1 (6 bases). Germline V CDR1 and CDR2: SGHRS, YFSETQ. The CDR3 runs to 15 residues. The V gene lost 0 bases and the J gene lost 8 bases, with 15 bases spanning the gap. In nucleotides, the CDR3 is TGCGCCAGCAGCTTGGCCCACAGGGTTAGGGATGAGCAGTTCTTC. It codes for CASSLAHRVRDEQFF. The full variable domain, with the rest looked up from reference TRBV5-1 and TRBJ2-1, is KAGVTQTPRYLIKTRGQQVTLSCSPISGHRSVSWYQQTPGQGLQFLFEYFSETQRNKGNFPGRFSGRQFSNSRSEMNVSTLELGDSALYLCASSLAHRVRDEQFFGPGTRLTVL.

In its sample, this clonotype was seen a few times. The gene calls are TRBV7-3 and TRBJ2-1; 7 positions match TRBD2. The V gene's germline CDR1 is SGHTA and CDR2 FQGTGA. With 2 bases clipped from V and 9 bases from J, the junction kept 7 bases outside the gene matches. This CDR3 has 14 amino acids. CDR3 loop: CASSLQGLFVEQFF. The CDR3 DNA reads TGTGCCAGCAGCTTACAGGGACTATTTGTTGAGCAGTTCTTC.

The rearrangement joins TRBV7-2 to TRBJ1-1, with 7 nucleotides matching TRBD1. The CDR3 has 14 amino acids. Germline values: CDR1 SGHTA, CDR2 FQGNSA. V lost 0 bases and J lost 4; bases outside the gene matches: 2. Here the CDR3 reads CASSLAGQITEAFF. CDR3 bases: TGTGCCAGCAGCTTAGCGGGACAGATCACTGAAGCTTTCTTT.

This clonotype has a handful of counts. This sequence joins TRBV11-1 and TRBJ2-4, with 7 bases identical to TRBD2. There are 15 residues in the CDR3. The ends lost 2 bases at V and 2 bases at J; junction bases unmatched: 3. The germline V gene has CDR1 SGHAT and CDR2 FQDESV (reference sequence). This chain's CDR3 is CASSLRRGSKNIQYF. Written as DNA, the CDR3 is TGTGCCAGCAGCTTAAGGCGGGGGTCCAAAAACATTCAGTACTTC. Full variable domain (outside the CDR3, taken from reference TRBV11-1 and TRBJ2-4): EAEVAQSPRYKITEKSQAVAFWCDPISGHATLYWYRQILGQGPELLVQFQDESVVDDSQLPKDRFSAERLKGVDSTLKIQPAELGDSAMYLCASSLRRGSKNIQYFGAGTRLSVL.

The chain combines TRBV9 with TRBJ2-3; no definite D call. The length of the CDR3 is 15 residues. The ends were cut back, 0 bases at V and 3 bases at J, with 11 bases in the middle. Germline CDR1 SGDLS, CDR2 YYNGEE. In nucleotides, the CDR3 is TGTGCCAGCAGCGTAGTGGGGATGGGAACAGATACGCAGTATTTT. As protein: CASSVVGMGTDTQYF.

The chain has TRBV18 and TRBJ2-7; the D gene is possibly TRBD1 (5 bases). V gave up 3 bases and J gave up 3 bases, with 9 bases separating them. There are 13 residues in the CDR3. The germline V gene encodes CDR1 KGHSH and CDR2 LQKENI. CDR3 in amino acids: CASSPGQNYEQYV. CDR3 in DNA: TGTGCCAGCTCACCCGGACAAAACTACGAGCAGTACGTC.

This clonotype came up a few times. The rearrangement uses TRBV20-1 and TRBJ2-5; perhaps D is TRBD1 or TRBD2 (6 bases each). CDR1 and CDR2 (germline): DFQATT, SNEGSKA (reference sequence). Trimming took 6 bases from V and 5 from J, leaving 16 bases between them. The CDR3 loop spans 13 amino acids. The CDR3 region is CSALGGLGETQYF. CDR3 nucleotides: TGCAGTGCACTGGGGGGCCTTGGGGAGACCCAGTACTTC.

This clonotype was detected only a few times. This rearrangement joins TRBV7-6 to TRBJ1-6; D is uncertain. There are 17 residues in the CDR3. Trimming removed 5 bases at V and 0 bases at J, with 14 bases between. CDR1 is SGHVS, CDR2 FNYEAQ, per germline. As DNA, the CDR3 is TGTGCCAGCAGCCCCCGCGCCGGGAGCTCCTATAATTCACCCCTCCACTTT. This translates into CASSPRAGSSYNSPLHF.

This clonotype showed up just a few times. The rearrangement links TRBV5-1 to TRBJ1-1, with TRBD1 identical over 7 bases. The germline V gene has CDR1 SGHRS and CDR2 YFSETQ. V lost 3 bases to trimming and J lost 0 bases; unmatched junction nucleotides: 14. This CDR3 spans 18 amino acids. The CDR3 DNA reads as TGCGCCAGCAGCTGGGGCGAGGGGGCGCCTAGATTGAACACTGAAGCTTTCTTT. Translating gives CASSWGEGAPRLNTEAFF.

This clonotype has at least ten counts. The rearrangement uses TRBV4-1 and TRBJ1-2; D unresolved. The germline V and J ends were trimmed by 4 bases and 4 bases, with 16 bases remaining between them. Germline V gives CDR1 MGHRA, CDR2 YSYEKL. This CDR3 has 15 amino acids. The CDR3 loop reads CASSPRQGVGYGYTF. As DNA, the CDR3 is TGCGCCAGCAGCCCCCGCCAAGGAGTTGGCTATGGCTACACCTTC.

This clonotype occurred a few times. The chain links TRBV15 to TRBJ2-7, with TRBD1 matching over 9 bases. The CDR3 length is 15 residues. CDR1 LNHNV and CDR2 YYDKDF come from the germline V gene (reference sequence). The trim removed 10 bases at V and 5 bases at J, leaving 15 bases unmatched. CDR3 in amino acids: CAIGKGTGNPDEQYF. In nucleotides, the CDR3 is TGTGCCATTGGGAAAGGGACAGGGAACCCCGACGAGCAGTACTTC.

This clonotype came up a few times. The CDR3 region has the DNA TGTGCCAGCAGCCCCCACTGGACGAACACCGGGGAGCTGTTTTTT. Translated, it gives CASSPHWTNTGELFF. The V and J genes are TRBV11-2 and TRBJ2-2, with no clear D. In germline, CDR1 is SGHAT, CDR2 FQNNGV. This CDR3 region has 15 residues. Deletions cut 5 bases from V and 0 bases from J, with 10 bases between.